The 8 T cell receptor beta chains presented below share a single source sample, sequenced in a study of cytomegalovirus exposure and HLA in healthy donors. PCR primers comprised 60 Vbeta and 13 Jbeta primers. Repertoires were generated with immunoSEQ multiplex PCR, while TCRdb's copy carries only in-frame clones and drops some. The table shows about 160,000 clones, with 70% to 90% occurring only once. The sample taken for sequencing was PBMCs. Receptors were obtained from a man aged 18 to 30 in good health and CMV-seropositive.

This clone appeared once. This sequence joins TRBV6-1 and TRBJ1-5; 7 bases are a match to TRBD1. The V gene's germline CDR1 is MNHNS and CDR2 SASEGT. The CDR3 length is 14 residues. The J segment lost 3 bases and the V segment lost 3 bases, leaving 2 bases of the junction unmatched. The CDR3 spells CASSDGTDNQPQHF. The CDR3 DNA is TGTGCCAGCAGTGATGGGACAGACAATCAGCCCCAGCATTTT.

V usage is TRBV29-1 and J usage is TRBJ2-7; D possibly corresponds to TRBD1 (5 bases). V was pared by 7 bases and J by 2 bases, with 12 bases between. CDR3 size: 12 residues. The germline CDR1 and CDR2 sequences are SQVTM and ANQGSEA. CDR3: CSAGHQTYEQYF. The CDR3 nucleotides are TGCAGCGCCGGACACCAAACCTACGAGCAGTACTTC.

V and J are TRBV2 and TRBJ1-1, with D perhaps TRBD1 (5 bases). The germline V gene encodes CDR1 SNHLY and CDR2 FYNNEI. The CDR3 sequence is 13 residues long. V was pared by 7 bases and J by 0 bases, with 9 bases between. The CDR3 nucleotides are TGTGCCAGCATTAAGACAGTGAACACTGAAGCTTTCTTT. Protein: CASIKTVNTEAFF.

The chain employs TRBV4-1 and TRBJ2-2, with D perhaps TRBD2 (7 bases). Looked up from germline, CDR1 is MGHRA and CDR2 is YSYEKL. The CDR3 is 17 residues long. V was trimmed by 0 bases and J by 0 bases, leaving 11 bases between them. CDR3 region: CASSQDRGGANTGELFF. The CDR3 DNA follows: TGCGCCAGCAGCCAAGATAGGGGGGGGGCGAACACCGGGGAGCTGTTTTTT.

V gene TRBV6-5 combines with J gene TRBJ1-2; D is ambiguous. CDR1 MNHEY and CDR2 SVGAGI come from the germline V gene. CDR3 length equals 15 residues. V dropped 2 bases and J dropped 1 base, with 11 bases sitting between them. For the CDR3, the DNA is TGTGCCAGCAGTTACGAGGGCAGCCTTAACTATGGCTACACCTTC. Translated, it gives CASSYEGSLNYGYTF.

The chain recombines TRBV13 with TRBJ2-3, with 9 positions matching TRBD2. Germline CDR1 PRHDT, CDR2 FYEKMQ (reference sequence). V was pared by 5 bases and J by 2 bases, with 5 bases of the junction left unmatched. The CDR3 runs 15 residues. CDR3 sequence (DNA): TGTGCCAGCAGCCGCGGGGGGGACTTCACAGATACGCAGTATTTT. Its protein is CASSRGGDFTDTQYF.

The chain employs TRBV7-2 and TRBJ2-2, with 7 nucleotides matching TRBD2. The J segment lost 1 base and the V segment lost 4 bases, leaving 9 bases of the junction unmatched. The CDR3 has 17 residues. Germline V gene data show CDR1 as SGHTA and CDR2 as FQGNSA. Here the CDR3 DNA reads TGTGCCAGCAGCTCCCTTATCGGGGGGAAGAACACCGGGGAGCTGTTTTTT. Its protein is CASSSLIGGKNTGELFF.

The rearrangement links TRBV6-5 to TRBJ1-1; 9 nucleotides agree with TRBD1. The J segment lost 6 bases and the V segment lost 2 bases, leaving 4 bases of the junction unmatched. The V gene's germline CDR1 is MNHEY and CDR2 SVGAGI. This CDR3 has 14 residues. This CDR3 reads CASSYGQGKAEAFF. Written as DNA, the CDR3 is TGTGCCAGCAGTTACGGACAGGGGAAGGCTGAAGCTTTCTTT.